The rows below give T cell receptor beta chains drawn from one sample of a study of T cells in Graves' hyperthyroidism and ophthalmopathy. From the multiplex PCR reads, TCRdb called clonotypes with MiXCR, one entry per CDR3 protein. This table has roughly 510,000 distinct CDR3 sequences, 20% appearing once. Sequenced sample: blood. The receptors here all came from a man younger than 30 with Graves' hyperthyroidism. Both conserved end residues are part of each CDR3. D genes are given only for firm matches. Only some rows state a clone size, as once, few, many or a class for expanded clones.

j_call,v_call,clone_size,d_call,cdr3_nt,cdr3_aa
TRBJ1-5,TRBV20-1,many,-,TGCAGTGCTCCTCGGCCGGGACACGGACTCCAGCATTTT,CSAPRPGHGLQHF
TRBJ1-1,TRBV28,-,TRBD1,TGTGCCAGCAGTTCCCTGTATGACAGGGGGCTCGACACTGAAGCTTTCTTT,CASSSLYDRGLDTEAFF
TRBJ2-2,TRBV28,many,TRBD2,TGTGCCAGCAGTTTACTAGCGGGGGGCAGCACCGGGGAGCTGTTTTTT,CASSLLAGGSTGELFF
TRBJ1-2,TRBV6-1,many,-,TGTGCCAGCACTCTGGGGCATCCCCCCTATGGCTACACCTTC,CASTLGHPPYGYTF
TRBJ2-5,TRBV12-3/TRBV12-4,-,-,TGTGCCAGCAGCAGCGGGACAATGGAGACCCAGTACTTC,CASSSGTMETQYF
TRBJ2-7,TRBV6-5,-,TRBD1,TGTGCCAGCAGTTACGGGACAGGCGAGCTGTACTTC,CASSYGTGELYF
TRBJ2-5,TRBV30,many,-,TGTGCCTGGAGTGTCCCTCCGGAGGAGACCCAGTACTTC,CAWSVPPEETQYF
TRBJ2-7,TRBV20-1,once,-,TGCAGTGCCCCCCGGGTTGAACCCTACGAGCAGTACTTC,CSAPRVEPYEQYF
TRBJ2-2,TRBV12-3/TRBV12-4,many,-,TGTGCCAGCAGCGCGTCAGGGGAAGTCGGGGAGCTGTTTTTT,CASSASGEVGELFF
TRBJ2-7,TRBV28,many,-,TGTGCCAGCAGAGGGGACATAACCTACGAGCAGTACTTC,CASRGDITYEQYF
TRBJ2-7,TRBV27,-,TRBD1,TGTGCCAGCAGCCATTCGGACAGGCACGAGCAGTACTTC,CASSHSDRHEQYF
TRBJ1-1,TRBV5-1,few,TRBD1,TGCGCCAGCAGCAATATGAAATGGGGACAGGGGTTCACTGAAGCTTTCTTT,CASSNMKWGQGFTEAFF
TRBJ1-1,TRBV20-1,many,-,TGCAGTGCTAGAGAGGCAGGGGAGGACACTGAAGCTTTCTTT,CSAREAGEDTEAFF
TRBJ2-7,TRBV12-3/TRBV12-4,-,-,TGTGCCAGCAGTCCGGACCGCGTACTCAGCGAGCAGTACTTC,CASSPDRVLSEQYF
TRBJ2-5,TRBV12-3/TRBV12-4,many,TRBD1,TGTGCCAGCACCCCCTCCCCACCGGGACAGCAAGAGACCCAGTACTTC,CASTPSPPGQQETQYF
TRBJ1-1,TRBV6-5,many,TRBD1,TGTGCCAGCAGTTACTCGATCACAGGGGGCCGGATGACTGAAGCTTTCTTT,CASSYSITGGRMTEAFF
TRBJ2-7,TRBV15,many,-,TGTGCCACCAGCGGCGGAGTAGGTCTGGGCTACGAGCAGTACTTC,CATSGGVGLGYEQYF
TRBJ2-7,TRBV28,-,-,TGTGCCAGCACCCCCCTGGGGGACTACGAGCAGTACTTC,CASTPLGDYEQYF
TRBJ2-5,TRBV28,many,-,TGTGCCAGCAGTTTAGCGGGCGCGGGGTCCCAGTACTTC,CASSLAGAGSQYF
TRBJ2-2,TRBV12-3/TRBV12-4,many,-,TGTGCCAGCACCCTCTGGGCGGGGAAGAACACCGGGGAGCTGTTTTTT,CASTLWAGKNTGELFF
TRBJ1-2,TRBV27,-,TRBD1,TGTGCCAGCAGTATGGGGACAGCTACCCTCTATGGCTACACCTTC,CASSMGTATLYGYTF
TRBJ2-7,TRBV6-1,-,-,TGTGCCAGCAAGATGACGGAAAACGAGCAGTACTTC,CASKMTENEQYF
TRBJ2-7,TRBV15,many,-,TGTGCCACCAGCAGAGTACGGGAAGGGGTCCACGAGCAGTACTTC,CATSRVREGVHEQYF
TRBJ1-5,TRBV28,many,-,TGTGCCAGCAGTCAGTCCGGGGTCGGCAATCAGCCCCAGCATTTT,CASSQSGVGNQPQHF
TRBJ2-7,TRBV19,-,-,TGTGCCAGTAGTGGCCACAGGGGAGGCGAGCAGTACTTC,CASSGHRGGEQYF
TRBJ2-7,TRBV27,-,-,TGTGCCAGCAGTCCAGGGGCCCTCTACGAGCAGTACTTC,CASSPGALYEQYF
TRBJ2-7,TRBV6-2/TRBV6-3,-,TRBD2,TGTGCCAGCAGTTACTCCCTTAGCGGGAGCGCGTCCTACGAGCAGTACTTC,CASSYSLSGSASYEQYF
TRBJ2-7,TRBV4-1,-,-,TGCGCCAGCAGGGGCCTCGTCGGCGGGGACTCCTACGAGCAGTACTTC,CASRGLVGGDSYEQYF
TRBJ2-7,TRBV11-2,many,-,TGTGCCAGCAGCCGCTTGATGGCAGGGGGGACTCGCGAGCAGTACTTC,CASSRLMAGGTREQYF
TRBJ2-7,TRBV6-1,many,TRBD2,TGTGCCAGCGTCGGGACTAGCGGCTACGAGCAGTACTTC,CASVGTSGYEQYF
TRBJ1-1,TRBV3-1,-,-,TGTGCCAGCAGCCATGCCCCGGGGGGGGAATTAGGAGCTTTCTTT,CASSHAPGGELGAFF
TRBJ1-2,TRBV12-3/TRBV12-4,many,TRBD1,TGTGCCAGCAGTTTGGGACAGGGAATTTCTGGCTACACCTTC,CASSLGQGISGYTF
TRBJ2-5,TRBV11-3,many,-,TGTGCCAGCAGCGCGATCCTGTTACAAGAGACCCAGTACTTC,CASSAILLQETQYF
TRBJ1-1,TRBV6-1,-,-,TGTGCCAGCAGTGAAGCGTGGAGAGACACTGAAGCTTTCTTT,CASSEAWRDTEAFF
TRBJ2-5,TRBV20-1,many,TRBD1,TGCAGTGCTTTCGACAGGGGGCTACGCGAGACCCAGTACTTC,CSAFDRGLRETQYF
TRBJ2-7,TRBV5-8,many,-,TGTGCCAGCAGCTTGCACAGGACCTCCTACGAGCAGTACTTC,CASSLHRTSYEQYF
TRBJ1-6,TRBV30,many,-,TGTGCCGGGACCCCGGGACGATCAGGGAATTCACCCCTCCACTTT,CAGTPGRSGNSPLHF
TRBJ1-5,TRBV30,many,-,TGTGCCTGGAGTGTACGTGGGGGGCGCAATCAGCCCCAGCATTTT,CAWSVRGGRNQPQHF
TRBJ1-1,TRBV12-3/TRBV12-4,few,-,TGTGCCAGCATGGGGGTGAACACTGAAGCTTTCTTT,CASMGVNTEAFF
TRBJ2-5,TRBV28,-,TRBD1,TGTGCCAGCTCACCGGGACAGGGGGATCGAGAGACCCAGTACTTC,CASSPGQGDRETQYF
TRBJ1-1,TRBV6-4,few,TRBD1,TGTGCCAGCCAGACAGGGGCGCGCACTGAAGCTTTCTTT,CASQTGARTEAFF
TRBJ1-5,TRBV2,many,-,TGTGCCAGCAGTGATGACAGGTTCAATCAGCCCCAGCATTTT,CASSDDRFNQPQHF
TRBJ2-5,TRBV6-5,many,-,TGTGCCAGCAGCCCCGGGTTGGCGGAGACCCAGTACTTC,CASSPGLAETQYF
TRBJ1-5,TRBV12-3/TRBV12-4,many,-,TGTGCCAGCAGTGACAGTGGGGACCAGCCCCAGCATTTT,CASSDSGDQPQHF
TRBJ1-1,TRBV12-5,-,-,TGTGCTAGTGGGGGCACCGGGACGGCAAACACTGAAGCTTTCTTT,CASGGTGTANTEAFF
TRBJ2-3,TRBV5-1,-,-,TGCGCCAGCAGCTTGTGGGGGATCTCTGACACAGATACGCAGTATTTT,CASSLWGISDTDTQYF
TRBJ2-5,TRBV4-1,-,-,TGCGCCAGCAGCCAAGTTATCGGGGAGACCCAGTACTTC,CASSQVIGETQYF
TRBJ1-1,TRBV30,many,TRBD1,TGTGCCTGGAGTTTGACAGGGTCTGAAGCTTTCTTT,CAWSLTGSEAFF
TRBJ2-5,TRBV2,many,-,TGTGCCGGCACCCGAGAGCAGCAAGAGACCCAGTACTTC,CAGTREQQETQYF
TRBJ2-7,TRBV13,many,TRBD1,TGTGCCAGCAGCATGAAGACAGGGTATCGGGAGCAGTACTTC,CASSMKTGYREQYF
TRBJ1-3,TRBV30,many,-,TGTGCCTGGAAAGGCTCTGGAAACACCATATATTTT,CAWKGSGNTIYF
TRBJ1-1,TRBV6-2/TRBV6-3,few,-,TGTGCCAGCAGTTACCTCAGTAGACGGAACACTGAAGCTTTCTTT,CASSYLSRRNTEAFF
TRBJ2-4,TRBV27,many,-,TGTGCCAGCAGGGGGCAAAGAAACATTCAGTACTTC,CASRGQRNIQYF
TRBJ1-5,TRBV6-1,many,-,TGTGCCAGCAGTGACCTACAGGGTCCGGGTCAGCCCCAGCATTTT,CASSDLQGPGQPQHF
TRBJ1-5,TRBV5-6,many,-,TGTGCCAGCAGCTTGGCCAGCGGGCCCCAGCATTTT,CASSLASGPQHF
TRBJ1-1,TRBV29-1,-,-,TGCAGCGCCGGGGCAGGGTTGAACACTGAAGCTTTCTTT,CSAGAGLNTEAFF
TRBJ1-5,TRBV28,-,TRBD1,TGTGCCAGCATCGCACCAACAGGGGTCCCCGGCAATCAGCCCCAGCATTTT,CASIAPTGVPGNQPQHF